This TCR beta chain was documented in a study of shared clonotypes between healthy human individuals (dated by TCRdb to 2018 to 2020). About the investigation overall: Three men and two women, aged 18 to 49 years, made up the cohort. Per donor, three plates each were used for CD4 naive and CD4 memory, two for CD8 naive, and one for CD8 memory. To estimate repertoire size and how much clonotypes are shared between individuals, the study performed deep sequencing of blood TCR repertoires from a few healthy adults. Libraries were prepared and TCR repertoires were sequenced by different laboratories using diverse techniques, in order to increase sequencing depth and limit assay-specific biases. Per donor, leukapheresis produced somewhere between about 0.85 and 8.9 billion PBMCs.

The germline V gene (reference sequence) yields MNHEY for CDR1 and SMNVEV for CDR2. Trimming removed 3 bases from V and 8 bases from J; the gene matches leave 4 bases unexplained. The CDR3 covers 13 residues, taking in both the cysteine and the phenylalanine. The retained sequence is limited to the CDR3, 39 bases, with the frame set at the first base. Using the deep immunoSEQ assay, TCR CDR3 regions were amplified from genomic DNA by multiplex PCR. Extracted genomic DNA from each cell subset was spread evenly across all wells of several immunoSEQ 96-well plates, with each plate serving as a replicate. For sorted subsets, roughly 200 ng of genomic DNA, equivalent to 25,000 to 30,000 T cell genomes, went into each replicate PCR. The purified libraries were quantified using a Qubit 3.0 fluorometer, sized with a Bioanalyzer 2100, and then quantified again using the KAPA Library Quantification kit. Each immunoSEQ 96-well plate was sequenced on its own single-read 150-cycle Illumina NextSeq 550 flow cell. As for the original processing: Because the immunoSEQ output included only junctional sequences and no quality scores, the filtering could not be the same as the filtering used for full-length reads. Sequences were annotated with PyIR, a Python wrapper for IgBLAST v1.9, using IMGT germline references to assign V/J genes and CDR3. Reads were removed for weak V/J assignments (E-value above 1e-6), missing CDR3, stop codons, out-of-frame junctions, or ambiguous translated residues. V3J clonotypes were defined by identical inferred V gene, J gene, and CDR3 amino acid sequence. Percentage overlap between repertoires was computed as shared unique clonotypes divided by the size of the smaller repertoire. Three approaches were used to assess repertoire richness: RTK rarefaction, the Chao1 estimator, and Recon v2.1 estimates of unobserved clonotypes. Generation probabilities were computed with OLGA for all TCRbeta clonotypes obtained by the gDNA method from a handful of donors. TCRdb provides this immuneACCESS table in a form limited to in-frame rearrangements. Some clones are lacking; in checked studies, under half of them reflect an unresolved V gene, and why the rest are absent is not known. V, J and clone size derive from that table, while D and trimming were established from the DNA sequence. The sample profile shows about 2 million clones; over 85% of them were found once. The biggest ten clones account for 1% to 1.5% of the sample.

Remarks on this clone: The clone's antigen remains unknown. Nothing much larger sits one base from this clone, and base qualities are not available. This sample also contains other DNA sequences that code for the same CDR3.

CD8 naive samples were CD45RO-negative cells positively selected for CCR7, giving a CD45RA+CCR7+ population that excluded TemRA cells. Donors were healthy HIV-negative adults with no recently reported acute infections or vaccinations. Every donor was a Caucasian adult living in Nashville, Tennessee, USA. Blood was obtained by leukapheresis, after which PBMCs were separated by Ficoll-Histopaque density gradient centrifugation and cryopreserved in liquid nitrogen vapor phase. Analytical flow cytometry was used to check the purity and quantity of every magnetically sorted T cell population. Genomic DNA was isolated from every sorted fraction and measured by UV absorbance on a Nanodrop 2000c. The investigation overall reported the following: Naive subsets generally had larger estimated clonotype richness than memory subsets. Sampling was restricted to blood, and TCR repertoires in tissues likely differ from the TCR repertoires found in blood. Because the study included a small number of donors, the genetic and exposure-history diversity represented was limited. Higher generation probabilities were observed for clonotypes shared by all four sorted-subset donors than for non-shared clonotypes. When four donors were compared, the shared fraction of clonotypes was around 5% for naive CD4, approximately 3.3% for naive CD8, about 2.5% for memory CD4, and under 0.5% for memory CD8. Even with the large sequencing depth, rarefaction of the sorted-subset datasets indicated that sequencing was incomplete. Pairwise subsampling indicated that sequencing depth was expected to affect the degree of clonotype sharing among donors.

Material for sequencing was naive CD8+ T cells sorted from blood. Per the publication, the cell subset or site label means: CD45RA+CCR7+. The rearranged segments are TRBV27 and TRBJ1-2; 9 central nucleotides agree with TRBD1. This TCR derives from a man between 18 and 29 years old in good health. The nucleotide sequence is TGTGCCAGCAGTTTGGGACAGGGTGACGGCTACACCTTC. Its product reads: CASSLGQGDGYTF.